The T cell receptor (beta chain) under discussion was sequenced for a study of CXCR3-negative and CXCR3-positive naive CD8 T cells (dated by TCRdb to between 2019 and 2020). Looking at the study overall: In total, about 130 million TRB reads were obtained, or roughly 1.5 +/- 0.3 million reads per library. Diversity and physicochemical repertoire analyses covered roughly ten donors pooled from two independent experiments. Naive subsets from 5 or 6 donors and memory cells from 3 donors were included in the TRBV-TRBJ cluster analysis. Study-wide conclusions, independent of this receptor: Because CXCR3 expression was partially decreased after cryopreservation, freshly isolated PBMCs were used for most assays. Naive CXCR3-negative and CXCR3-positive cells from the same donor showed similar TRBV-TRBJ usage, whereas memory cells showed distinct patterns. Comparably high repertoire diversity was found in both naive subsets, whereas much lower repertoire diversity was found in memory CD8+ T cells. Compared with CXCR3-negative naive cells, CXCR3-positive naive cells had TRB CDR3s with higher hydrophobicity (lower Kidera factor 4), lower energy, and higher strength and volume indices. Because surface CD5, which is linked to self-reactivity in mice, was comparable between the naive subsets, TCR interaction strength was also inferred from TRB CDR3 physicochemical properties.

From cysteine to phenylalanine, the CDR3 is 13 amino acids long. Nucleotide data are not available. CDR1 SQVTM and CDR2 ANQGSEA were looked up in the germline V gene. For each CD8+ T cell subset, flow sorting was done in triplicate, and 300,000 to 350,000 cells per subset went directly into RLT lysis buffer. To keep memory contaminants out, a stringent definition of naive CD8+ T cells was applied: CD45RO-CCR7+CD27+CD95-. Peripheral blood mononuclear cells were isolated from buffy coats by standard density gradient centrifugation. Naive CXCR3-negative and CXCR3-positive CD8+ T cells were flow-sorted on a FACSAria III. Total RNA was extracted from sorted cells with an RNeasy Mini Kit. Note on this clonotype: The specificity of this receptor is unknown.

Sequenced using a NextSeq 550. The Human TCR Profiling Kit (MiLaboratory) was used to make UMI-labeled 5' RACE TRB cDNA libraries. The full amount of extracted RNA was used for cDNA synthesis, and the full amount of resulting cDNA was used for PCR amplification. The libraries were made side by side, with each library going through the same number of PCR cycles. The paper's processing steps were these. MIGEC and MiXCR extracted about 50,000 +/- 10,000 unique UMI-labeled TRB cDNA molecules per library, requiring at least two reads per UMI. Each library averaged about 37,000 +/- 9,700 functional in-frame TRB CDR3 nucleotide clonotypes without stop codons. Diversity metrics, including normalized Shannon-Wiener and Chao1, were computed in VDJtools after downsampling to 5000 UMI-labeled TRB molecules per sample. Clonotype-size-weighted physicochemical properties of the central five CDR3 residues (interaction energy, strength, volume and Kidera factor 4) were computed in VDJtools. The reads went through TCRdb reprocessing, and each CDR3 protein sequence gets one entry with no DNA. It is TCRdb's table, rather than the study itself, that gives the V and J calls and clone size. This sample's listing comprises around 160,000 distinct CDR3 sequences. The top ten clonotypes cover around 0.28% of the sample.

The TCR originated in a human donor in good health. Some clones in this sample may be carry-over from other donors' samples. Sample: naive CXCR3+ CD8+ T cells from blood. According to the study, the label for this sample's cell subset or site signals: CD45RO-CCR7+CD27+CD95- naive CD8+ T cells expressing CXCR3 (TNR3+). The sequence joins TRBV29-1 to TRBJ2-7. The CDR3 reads CSVEDEVTYEQYF.